The sequence of this T cell receptor (beta chain) was determined in a study of stem cell transplantation in POMP-related autoinflammatory disease. The overall study: CD8+ T cells were low and CD4+ cells naive-skewed before transplant.

Sequenced by immunoSEQ multiplex PCR; TCRdb stores in-frame clones only, minus some. The table records 25,000 to 30,000 clones, approximately 78% of them present only once. The CDR3 totals 13 residues. Trimming took off 1 base at V and 6 bases at J, with 12 bases between the two ends. Germline V gene sequence: CDR1 GTSNPN, CDR2 SVGIG (reference sequence). This clonotype originated in a human donor with POMP-related autoinflammation and immune dysregulation (PRAID). J is TRBJ1-2 and V is TRBV30, with D uncertain. The input for sequencing was CD4+ T cells from PBMCs, taken before stem cell transplantation. Here the CDR3 DNA reads TGTGCCTGGAGTGAACAGAGACTACATGGCTACACCTTC. Encoded protein: CAWSEQRLHGYTF.